These 12 T cell receptor beta chains came from one sample sequenced in a study of cytotoxic CD8 clonotypes in ibrutinib-treated CLL. This table comes from immunoSEQ multiplex PCR, and its TCRdb copy is limited to in-frame clones, with some not included. The sample comprises 150,000 or so clones, 75% to 85% of which are singletons, and 7.5% to 9% rests with the top ten. Sample: PBMCs, taken after 36 months of ibrutinib treatment. These receptors were taken from a human donor with chronic lymphocytic leukemia.

The CDR3 nucleotides are TGTGCCAGCAGTGTGGGACTCACAGGAGGCTACACCTTC. As protein: CASSVGLTGGYTF. This rearrangement joins TRBV2 to TRBJ1-2; maybe TRBD1 (5 bases). Deletions cut 4 bases from V and 8 bases from J, with 14 bases between. The CDR3 spans 13 residues. Germline assignment: CDR1 SNHLY and CDR2 FYNNEI.

The sample holds one count of this clone. The chain has TRBV10-3 and TRBJ1-2; D not resolved. Germline-derived CDR1 and CDR2 are ENHRY and SYGVKD. V dropped 1 base and J dropped 4 bases, with 19 bases sitting between them. This CDR3 has 17 amino acids. CDR3 amino acids: CAISEYVGLQGSYGYTF. CDR3 DNA: TGTGCCATCAGTGAGTACGTTGGGCTCCAAGGGAGCTATGGCTACACCTTC.

The rearrangement uses TRBV30 and TRBJ2-1; no definite D call. The germline V gene encodes CDR1 GTSNPN and CDR2 SVGIG (reference sequence). V was pared by 0 bases and J by 10 bases, with 7 bases between. The CDR3 has 11 residues. The CDR3 reads CAWSVPGEQFF. The CDR3 region has the DNA TGTGCCTGGAGTGTACCCGGGGAGCAGTTCTTC.

This chain uses TRBV9 with TRBJ2-7; D ambiguous. Germline V gene lookup returns CDR1 SGDLS and CDR2 YYNGEE. The CDR3 length is 15 residues. V was pared by 0 bases and J by 0 bases, with 10 bases between. The CDR3 reads CASSVGSSSSYEQYF. CDR3 in DNA: TGTGCCAGCAGCGTAGGAAGTTCCAGCTCCTACGAGCAGTACTTC.

The J gene is TRBJ2-3, the V gene TRBV5-1; D not certain. V was cut by 0 bases and J by 1 base, with 6 bases left in between. This CDR3 comprises 14 residues. Germline V gives CDR1 SGHRS, CDR2 YFSETQ. In nucleotides, the CDR3 is TGCGCCAGCAGCTTGGAACCACGCACAGATACGCAGTATTTT. It is translated as CASSLEPRTDTQYF.

The chain is built from TRBV19 and TRBJ1-5, with a possible D match to TRBD1 (6 bases). Germline CDR1 LNHDA, CDR2 SQIVND (reference sequence). CDR3 length: 14 residues. V was pared by 5 bases and J by 6 bases, with 14 bases between. The CDR3, as DNA: TGTGCCAGTAGTGTACAGGGAAGGGGTCAGCCCCAGCATTTT. Amino acids: CASSVQGRGQPQHF.

The chain has TRBV2 and TRBJ2-3; D is unclear. This CDR3 has 13 residues. CDR1 and CDR2 from the germline V gene are SNHLY and FYNNEI. V lost 3 bases and J lost 4, with 8 bases in between. The CDR3 loop is CASSEVVADTQYF. CDR3 in DNA: TGTGCCAGCAGTGAGGTAGTTGCAGATACGCAGTATTTT.

Concerning this clone: At one end the junction does not follow the germline gene, possibly because of a read error. This chain joins TRBV30 and TRBJ2-1, with TRBD1 identical over 7 bases. Germline V gene sequence: CDR1 GTSNPN, CDR2 SVGIG (reference sequence). The CDR3 is 14 amino acids. CDR3 amino acids: CAWRLTGTAGGEIF. CDR3 DNA: TGTGCCTGGAGACTTACCGGGACAGCAGGAGGAGAAATCTTC.

The V gene is TRBV30, the J gene TRBJ2-5; D is possibly TRBD2 (5 bases). The CDR3 sequence is 12 residues long. Germline V gene lookup returns CDR1 GTSNPN and CDR2 SVGIG (reference sequence). The V end lost 5 bases, the J end lost 1 base, and 8 bases lay between the germline ends. The CDR3: CAWGLSQETQYF. CDR3 nucleotides: TGTGCCTGGGGACTGAGCCAAGAGACCCAGTACTTC.

V usage is TRBV9 and J usage is TRBJ1-1; 8 nucleotides agree with TRBD1. The CDR3 spans 15 residues. Germline CDR1 SGDLS, CDR2 YYNGEE. The trim removed 0 bases at V and 5 bases at J, leaving 6 bases unmatched. CDR3 in DNA: TGTGCCAGCAGCGTAGCAGGACAGGGAAGGACTGAAGCTTTCTTT. Its protein is CASSVAGQGRTEAFF.

The V gene is TRBV27, the J gene TRBJ2-7; D unresolved. V lost 6 bases and J 3 bases, leaving 15 bases between the germline ends. CDR3 length: 14 amino acids. The V gene's germline CDR1 is MNHEY and CDR2 SMNVEV (reference sequence). CDR3 sequence reads: CASRGWSVSYEQYF. The CDR3, as DNA: TGTGCCAGCAGGGGATGGTCGGTCAGCTACGAGCAGTACTTC.

This sequence joins TRBV30 and TRBJ2-1; perhaps TRBD2 as D (6 bases). The CDR3 extends over 14 amino acids. In germline, CDR1 is GTSNPN, CDR2 SVGIG (reference sequence). This CDR3 is CAVADWSSYNEQFF. The DNA for the CDR3 is TGTGCAGTAGCGGATTGGAGCTCCTACAATGAGCAGTTCTTC.